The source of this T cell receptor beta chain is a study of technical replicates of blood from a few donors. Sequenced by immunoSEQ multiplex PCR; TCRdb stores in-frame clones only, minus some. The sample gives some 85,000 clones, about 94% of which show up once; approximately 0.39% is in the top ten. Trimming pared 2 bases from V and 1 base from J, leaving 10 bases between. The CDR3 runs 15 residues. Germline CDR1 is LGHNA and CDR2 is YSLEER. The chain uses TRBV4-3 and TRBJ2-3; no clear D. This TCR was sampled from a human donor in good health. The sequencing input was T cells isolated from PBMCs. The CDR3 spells CASSQSRVRTDTQYF. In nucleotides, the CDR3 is TGCGCCAGCAGCCAATCCCGGGTACGCACAGATACGCAGTATTTT.